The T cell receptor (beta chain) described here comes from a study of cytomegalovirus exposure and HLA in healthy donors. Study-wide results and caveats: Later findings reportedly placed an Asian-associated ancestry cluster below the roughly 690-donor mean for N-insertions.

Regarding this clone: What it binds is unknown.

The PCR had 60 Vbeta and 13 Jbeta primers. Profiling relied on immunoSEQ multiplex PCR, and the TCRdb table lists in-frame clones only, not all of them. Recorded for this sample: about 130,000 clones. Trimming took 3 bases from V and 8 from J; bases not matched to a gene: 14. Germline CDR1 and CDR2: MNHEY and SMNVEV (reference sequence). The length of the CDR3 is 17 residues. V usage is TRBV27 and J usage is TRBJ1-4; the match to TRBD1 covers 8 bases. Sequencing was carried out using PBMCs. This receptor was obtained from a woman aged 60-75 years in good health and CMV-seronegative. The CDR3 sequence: CASSFDRGDRGREKLFF. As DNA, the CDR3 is TGTGCCAGCAGTTTTGATCGGGGAGACAGGGGCAGGGAAAAACTGTTTTTT.